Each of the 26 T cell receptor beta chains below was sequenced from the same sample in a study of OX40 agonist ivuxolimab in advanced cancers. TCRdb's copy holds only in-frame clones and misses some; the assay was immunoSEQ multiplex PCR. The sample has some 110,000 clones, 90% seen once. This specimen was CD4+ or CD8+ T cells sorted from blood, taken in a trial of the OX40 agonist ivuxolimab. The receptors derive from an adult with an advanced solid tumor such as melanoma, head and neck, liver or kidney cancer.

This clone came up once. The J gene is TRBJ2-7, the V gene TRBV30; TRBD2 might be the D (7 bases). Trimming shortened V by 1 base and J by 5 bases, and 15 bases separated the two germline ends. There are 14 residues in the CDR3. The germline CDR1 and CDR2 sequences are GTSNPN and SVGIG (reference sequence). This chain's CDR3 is CAWSGGRGNHEQYF. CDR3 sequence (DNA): TGTGCCTGGAGTGGGGGGAGGGGGAACCACGAGCAGTACTTC.

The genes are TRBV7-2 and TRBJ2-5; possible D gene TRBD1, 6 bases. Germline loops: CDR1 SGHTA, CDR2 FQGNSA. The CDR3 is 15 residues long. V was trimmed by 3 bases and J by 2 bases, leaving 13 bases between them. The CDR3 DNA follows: TGTGCCAGCAGCTTTGAGGGGGTGGTGCAAGAGACCCAGTACTTC. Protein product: CASSFEGVVQETQYF.

In DNA, the CDR3 is TGTGCCAGCAGCCCAGGGGTGCTAGCCAAAAACATTCAGTACTTC. It is translated as CASSPGVLAKNIQYF. The chain uses TRBV6-5 and TRBJ2-4, with a possible D match to TRBD1 (6 bases). The CDR3 has 15 amino acids. Deletions cut 6 bases from V and 0 bases from J, with 12 bases between. The germline gives CDR1 MNHEY, CDR2 SVGAGI.

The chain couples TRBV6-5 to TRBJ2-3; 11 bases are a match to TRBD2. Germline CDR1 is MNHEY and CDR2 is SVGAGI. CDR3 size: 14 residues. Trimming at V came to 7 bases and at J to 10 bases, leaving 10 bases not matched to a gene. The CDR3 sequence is CASTSIAGGAAQYF. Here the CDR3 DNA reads TGTGCCAGCACCTCTATAGCGGGGGGGGCGGCGCAGTATTTT.

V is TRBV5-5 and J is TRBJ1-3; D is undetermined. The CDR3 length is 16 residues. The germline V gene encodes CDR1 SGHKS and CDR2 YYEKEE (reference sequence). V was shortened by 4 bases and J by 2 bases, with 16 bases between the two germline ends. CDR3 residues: CASSQWAPQAGNTIYF. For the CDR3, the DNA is TGTGCCAGCAGCCAATGGGCCCCCCAGGCTGGAAACACCATATATTTT.

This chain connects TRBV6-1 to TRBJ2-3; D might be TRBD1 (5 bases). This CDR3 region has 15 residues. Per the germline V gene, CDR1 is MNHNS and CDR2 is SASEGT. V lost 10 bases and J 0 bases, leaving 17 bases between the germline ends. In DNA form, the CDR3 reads TGTGCCATCGACGAAGGGGTGGCAAGCACAGATACGCAGTATTTT. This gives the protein CAIDEGVASTDTQYF.

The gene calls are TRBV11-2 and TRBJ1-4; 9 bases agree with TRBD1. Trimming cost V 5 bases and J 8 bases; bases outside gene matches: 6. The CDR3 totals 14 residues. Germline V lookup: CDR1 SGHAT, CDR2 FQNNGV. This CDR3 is CASSRDRVGEKLFF. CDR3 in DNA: TGTGCCAGCAGCCGGGACAGGGTGGGCGAAAAACTGTTTTTT.

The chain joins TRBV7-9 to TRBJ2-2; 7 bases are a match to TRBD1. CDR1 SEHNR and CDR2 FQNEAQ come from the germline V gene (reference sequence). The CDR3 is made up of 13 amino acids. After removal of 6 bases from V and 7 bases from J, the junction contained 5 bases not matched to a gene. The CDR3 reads CASRIGGGGELFF. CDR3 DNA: TGTGCCAGCAGAATAGGGGGCGGCGGGGAGCTGTTTTTT.

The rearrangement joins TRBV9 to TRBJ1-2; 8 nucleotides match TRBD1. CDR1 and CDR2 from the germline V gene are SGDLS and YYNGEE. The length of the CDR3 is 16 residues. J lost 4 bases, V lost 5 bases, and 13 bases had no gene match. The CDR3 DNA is TGTGCCAGCAGTGACTCCCCGACAGGGGCCTTCTATGGCTACACCTTC. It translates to CASSDSPTGAFYGYTF.

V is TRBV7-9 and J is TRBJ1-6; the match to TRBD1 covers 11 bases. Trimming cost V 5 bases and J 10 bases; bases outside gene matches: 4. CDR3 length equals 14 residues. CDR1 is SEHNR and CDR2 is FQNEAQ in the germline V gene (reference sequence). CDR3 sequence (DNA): TGTGCCAGCAGCCGGACAGGGGGCACATCACCCCTCCACTTT. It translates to CASSRTGGTSPLHF.

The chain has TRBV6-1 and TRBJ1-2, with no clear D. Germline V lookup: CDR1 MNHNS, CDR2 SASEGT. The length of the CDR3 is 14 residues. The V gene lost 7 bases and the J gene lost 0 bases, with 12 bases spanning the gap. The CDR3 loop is CASMSGGANYGYTF. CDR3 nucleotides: TGTGCCAGCATGTCTGGCGGTGCTAACTATGGCTACACCTTC.

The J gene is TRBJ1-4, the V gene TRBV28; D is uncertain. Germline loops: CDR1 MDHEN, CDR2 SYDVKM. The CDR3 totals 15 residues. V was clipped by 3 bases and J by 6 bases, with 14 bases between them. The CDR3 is CASSLHPYLYEKLFF. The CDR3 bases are TGTGCCAGCAGTTTGCACCCGTATTTATATGAAAAACTGTTTTTT.

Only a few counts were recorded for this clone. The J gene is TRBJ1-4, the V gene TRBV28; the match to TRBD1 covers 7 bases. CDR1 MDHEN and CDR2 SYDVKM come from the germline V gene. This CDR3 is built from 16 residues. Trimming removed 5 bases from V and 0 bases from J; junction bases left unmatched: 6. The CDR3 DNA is TGTGCCAGCAGTGCCGGACAGGCTGCAACTAATGAAAAACTGTTTTTT. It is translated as CASSAGQAATNEKLFF.

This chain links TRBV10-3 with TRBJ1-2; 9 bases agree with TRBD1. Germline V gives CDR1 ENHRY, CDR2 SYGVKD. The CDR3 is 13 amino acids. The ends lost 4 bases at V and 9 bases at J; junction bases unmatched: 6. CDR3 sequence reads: CAISGTGAPRYTF. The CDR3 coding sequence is TGTGCCATCAGTGGGACAGGGGCGCCTCGCTACACCTTC.

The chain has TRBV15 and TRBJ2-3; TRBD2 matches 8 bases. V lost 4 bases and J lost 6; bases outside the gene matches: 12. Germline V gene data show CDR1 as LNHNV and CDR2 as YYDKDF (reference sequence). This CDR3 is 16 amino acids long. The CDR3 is CATSTRGSGVADTQYF. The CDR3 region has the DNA TGTGCCACCAGCACCCGGGGTAGCGGGGTGGCGGATACGCAGTATTTT. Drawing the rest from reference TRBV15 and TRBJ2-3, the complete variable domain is DAMVIQNPRYQVTQFGKPVTLSCSQTLNHNVMYWYQQKSSQAPKLLFHYYDKDFNNEADTPDNFQSRRPNTSFCFLDIRSPGLGDTAMYLCATSTRGSGVADTQYFGPGTRLTVL.

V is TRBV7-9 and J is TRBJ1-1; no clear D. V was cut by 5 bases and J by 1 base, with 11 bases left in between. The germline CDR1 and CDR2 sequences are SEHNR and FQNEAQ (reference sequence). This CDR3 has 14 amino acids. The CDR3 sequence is CASSRLGGNTEAFF. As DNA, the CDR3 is TGTGCCAGCAGCCGCCTGGGCGGGAACACTGAAGCTTTCTTT.

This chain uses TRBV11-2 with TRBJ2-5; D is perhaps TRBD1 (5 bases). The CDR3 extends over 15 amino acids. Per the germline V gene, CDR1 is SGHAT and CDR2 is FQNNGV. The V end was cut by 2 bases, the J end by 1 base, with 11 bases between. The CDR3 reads CASSLSTGLQETQYF. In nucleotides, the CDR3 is TGTGCCAGCAGCTTATCTACAGGTCTCCAAGAGACCCAGTACTTC.

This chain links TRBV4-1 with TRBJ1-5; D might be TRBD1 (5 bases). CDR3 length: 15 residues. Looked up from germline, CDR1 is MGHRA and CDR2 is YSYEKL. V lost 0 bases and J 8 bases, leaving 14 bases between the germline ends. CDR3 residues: CASSQDSSGLKPQHF. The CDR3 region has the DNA TGCGCCAGCAGCCAAGATTCGTCAGGGCTGAAGCCCCAGCATTTT.

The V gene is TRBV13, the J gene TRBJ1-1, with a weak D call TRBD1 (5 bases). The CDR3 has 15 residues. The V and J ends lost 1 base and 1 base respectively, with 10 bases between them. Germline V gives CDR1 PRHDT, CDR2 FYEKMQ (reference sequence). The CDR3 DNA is TGTGCCAGCAGCTTAGTGGGGACCGGGAACACTGAAGCTTTCTTT. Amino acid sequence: CASSLVGTGNTEAFF.

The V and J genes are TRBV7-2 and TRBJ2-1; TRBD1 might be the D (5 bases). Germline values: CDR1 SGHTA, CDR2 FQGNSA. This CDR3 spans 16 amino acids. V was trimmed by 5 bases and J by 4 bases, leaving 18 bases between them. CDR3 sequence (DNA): TGTGCCAGCAGCGTATCCGACTTAGGGGCTTACAATGAGCAGTTCTTC. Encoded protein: CASSVSDLGAYNEQFF.

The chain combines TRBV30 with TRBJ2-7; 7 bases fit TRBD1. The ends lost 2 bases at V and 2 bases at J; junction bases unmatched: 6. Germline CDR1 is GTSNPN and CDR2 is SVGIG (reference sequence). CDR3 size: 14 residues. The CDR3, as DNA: TGTGCCTGGAGTCCCCCAGGGGGAACCTACGAGCAGTACTTC. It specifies CAWSPPGGTYEQYF.

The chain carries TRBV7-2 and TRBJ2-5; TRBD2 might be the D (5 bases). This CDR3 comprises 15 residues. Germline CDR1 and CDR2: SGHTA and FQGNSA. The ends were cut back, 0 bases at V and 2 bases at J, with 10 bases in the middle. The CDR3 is CASSLAIGVQETQYF. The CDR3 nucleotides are TGTGCCAGCAGCTTAGCAATCGGGGTACAAGAGACCCAGTACTTC.

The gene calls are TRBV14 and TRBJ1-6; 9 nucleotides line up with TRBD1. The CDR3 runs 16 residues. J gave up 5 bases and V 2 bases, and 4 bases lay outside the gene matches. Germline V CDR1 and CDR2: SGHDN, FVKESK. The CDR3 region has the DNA TGTGCCAGCAGCCAACTGGGACAGGGAAATAATTCACCCCTCCACTTT. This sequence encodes CASSQLGQGNNSPLHF. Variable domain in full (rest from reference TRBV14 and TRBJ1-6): EAGVTQFPSHSVIEKGQTVTLRCDPISGHDNLYWYRRVMGKEIKFLLHFVKESKQDESGMPNNRFLAERTGGTYSTLKVQPAELEDSGVYFCASSQLGQGNNSPLHFGNGTRLTVT.

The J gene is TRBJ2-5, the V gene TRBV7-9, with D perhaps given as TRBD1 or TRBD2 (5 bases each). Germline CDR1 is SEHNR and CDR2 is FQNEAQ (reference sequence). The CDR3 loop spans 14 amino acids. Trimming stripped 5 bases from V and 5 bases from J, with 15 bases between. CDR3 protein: CASSRDPARETQYF. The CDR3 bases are TGTGCCAGCAGCCGGGACCCAGCGAGGGAGACCCAGTACTTC.

In nucleotides, the CDR3 is TGCGCCAGCAGCCAAGAAGCAGCAGGGGGTATGGATGGCTACACCTTC. Amino acid sequence: CASSQEAAGGMDGYTF. The chain joins TRBV4-3 to TRBJ1-2; 7 nucleotides align to TRBD1. CDR3 length: 16 amino acids. Germline V CDR1 and CDR2: LGHNA, YSLEER. The V and J ends lost 0 bases and 6 bases, in that order; junction bases with no gene match: 10.

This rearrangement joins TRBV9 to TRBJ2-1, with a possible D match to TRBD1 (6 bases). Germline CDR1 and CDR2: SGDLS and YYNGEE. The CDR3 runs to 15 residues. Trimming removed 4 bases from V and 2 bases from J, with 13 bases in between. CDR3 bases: TGTGCCAGCAGCTTCGCCGGGACAACCTACAATGAGCAGTTCTTC. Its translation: CASSFAGTTYNEQFF.